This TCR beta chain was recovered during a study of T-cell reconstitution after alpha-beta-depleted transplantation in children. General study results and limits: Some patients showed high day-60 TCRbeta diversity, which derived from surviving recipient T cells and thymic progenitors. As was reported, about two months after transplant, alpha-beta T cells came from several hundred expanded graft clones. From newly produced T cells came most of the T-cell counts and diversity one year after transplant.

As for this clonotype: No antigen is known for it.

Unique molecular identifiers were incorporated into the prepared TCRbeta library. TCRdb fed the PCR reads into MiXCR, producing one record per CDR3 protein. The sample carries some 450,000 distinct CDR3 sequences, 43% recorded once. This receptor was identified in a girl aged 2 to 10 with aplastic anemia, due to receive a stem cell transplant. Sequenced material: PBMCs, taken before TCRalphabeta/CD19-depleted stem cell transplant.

This CDR3 reads CASSPRDRPQETQYF. CDR3 nucleotides: TGCGCCAGCAGCCCGAGGGACAGGCCCCAAGAGACCCAGTACTTC. The chain carries TRBV5-1 and TRBJ2-5, with TRBD1 identical over 8 bases. Germline V gene lookup returns CDR1 SGHRS and CDR2 YFSETQ. This CDR3 contains 15 residues. V trimming: 4 bases; J trimming: 1 base; junction bases outside the gene matches: 6.